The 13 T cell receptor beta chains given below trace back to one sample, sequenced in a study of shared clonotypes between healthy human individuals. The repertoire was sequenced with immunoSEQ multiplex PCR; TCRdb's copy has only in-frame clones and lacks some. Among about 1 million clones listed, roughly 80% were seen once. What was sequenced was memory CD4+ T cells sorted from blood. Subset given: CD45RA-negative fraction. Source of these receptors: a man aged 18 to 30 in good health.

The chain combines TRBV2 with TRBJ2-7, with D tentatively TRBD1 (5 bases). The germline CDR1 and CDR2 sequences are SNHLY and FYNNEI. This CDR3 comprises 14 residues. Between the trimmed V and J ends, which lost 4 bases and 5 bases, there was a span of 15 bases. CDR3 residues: CASSVGSGMNEQYF. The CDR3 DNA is TGTGCCAGCAGTGTAGGGTCAGGGATGAACGAGCAGTACTTC.

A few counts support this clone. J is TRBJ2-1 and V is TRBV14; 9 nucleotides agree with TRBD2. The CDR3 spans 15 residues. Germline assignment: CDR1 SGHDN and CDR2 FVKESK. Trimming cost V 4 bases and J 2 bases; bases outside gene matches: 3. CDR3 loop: CASSPLAGTYNEQFF. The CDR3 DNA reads TGTGCCAGCAGCCCCCTAGCGGGGACCTACAATGAGCAGTTCTTC.

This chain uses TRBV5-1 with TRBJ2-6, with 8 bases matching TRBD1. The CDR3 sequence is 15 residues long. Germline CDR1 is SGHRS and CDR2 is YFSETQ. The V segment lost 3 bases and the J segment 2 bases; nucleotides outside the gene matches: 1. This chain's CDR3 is CASSSDRAGANVLTF. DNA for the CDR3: TGCGCCAGCAGCTCGGACAGGGCTGGGGCCAACGTCCTGACTTTC.

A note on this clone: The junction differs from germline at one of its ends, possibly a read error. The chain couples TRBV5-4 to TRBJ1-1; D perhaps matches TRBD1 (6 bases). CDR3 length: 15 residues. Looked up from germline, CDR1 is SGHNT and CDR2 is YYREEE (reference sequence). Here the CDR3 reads CASSLPGQANSEAFF. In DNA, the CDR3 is TGTGCCAGCAGCTTACCGGGACAAGCGAACTCTGAAGCTTTCTTT.

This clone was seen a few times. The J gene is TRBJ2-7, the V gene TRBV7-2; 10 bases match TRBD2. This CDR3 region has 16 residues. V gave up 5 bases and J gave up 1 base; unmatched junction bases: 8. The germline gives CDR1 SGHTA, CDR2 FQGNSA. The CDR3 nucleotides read TGTGCCAGCAGCATCCATAGCGGGGGGTCTTCCTACGAGCAGTACTTC. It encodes CASSIHSGGSSYEQYF.

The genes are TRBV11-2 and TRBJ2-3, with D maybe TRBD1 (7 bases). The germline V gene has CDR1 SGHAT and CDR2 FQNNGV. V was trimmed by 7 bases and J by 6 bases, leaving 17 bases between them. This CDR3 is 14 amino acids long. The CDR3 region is CASTRGTPGDTQYF. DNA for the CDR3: TGTGCCAGCACCAGGGGGACTCCAGGGGATACGCAGTATTTT. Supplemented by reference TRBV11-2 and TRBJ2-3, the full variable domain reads EAGVAQSPRYKIIEKRQSVAFWCNPISGHATLYWYQQILGQGPKLLIQFQNNGVVDDSQLPKDRFSAERLKGVDSTLKIQPAKLEDSAVYLCASTRGTPGDTQYFGPGTRLTVL.

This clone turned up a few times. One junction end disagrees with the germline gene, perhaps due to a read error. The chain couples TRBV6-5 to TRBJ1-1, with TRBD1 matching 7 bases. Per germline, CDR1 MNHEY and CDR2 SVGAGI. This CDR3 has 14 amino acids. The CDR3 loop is CASSYNDRDTEAFF. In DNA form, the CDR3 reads TGTGCCAGCAGTTACAATGACAGGGACACAGAAGCTTTCTTT.

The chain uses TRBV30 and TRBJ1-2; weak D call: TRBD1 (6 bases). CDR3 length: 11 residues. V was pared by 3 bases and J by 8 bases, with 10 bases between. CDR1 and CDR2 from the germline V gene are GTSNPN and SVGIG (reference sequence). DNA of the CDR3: TGTGCCTGGAGGAGGGGGGCGGGCTACACCTTC. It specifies CAWRRGAGYTF.

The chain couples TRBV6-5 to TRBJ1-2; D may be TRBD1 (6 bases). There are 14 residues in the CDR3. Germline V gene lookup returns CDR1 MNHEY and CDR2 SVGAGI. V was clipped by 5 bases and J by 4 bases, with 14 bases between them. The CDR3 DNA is TGTGCCAGCAGTCCCGGGGGGACACTCTATGGCTACACCTTC. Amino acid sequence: CASSPGGTLYGYTF.

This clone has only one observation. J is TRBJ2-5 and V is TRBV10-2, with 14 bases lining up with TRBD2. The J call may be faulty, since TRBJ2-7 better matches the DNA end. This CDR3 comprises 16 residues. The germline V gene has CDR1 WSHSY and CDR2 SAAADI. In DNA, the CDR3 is TGCGCCACAGTGACTAGCGGGAGGGCCTCGACGAACGAGCAGTACTTC. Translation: CATVTSGRASTNEQYF.

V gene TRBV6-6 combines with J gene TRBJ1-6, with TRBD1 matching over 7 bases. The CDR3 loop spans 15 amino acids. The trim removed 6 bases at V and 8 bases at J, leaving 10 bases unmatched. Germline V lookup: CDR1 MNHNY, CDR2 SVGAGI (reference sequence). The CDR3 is CASSPIRTGDSPLHF. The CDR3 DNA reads TGTGCCAGCAGCCCGATCAGGACAGGTGATTCACCCCTCCACTTT.

The CDR3 nucleotides read TGTGCCACCAGCAGGTCGGACTCAATATACGAGCAGTACTTC. This sequence encodes CATSRSDSIYEQYF. V is TRBV15 and J is TRBJ2-7; possibly TRBD2 for D (5 bases). V lost 3 bases to trimming and J lost 4 bases, with 13 bases between them. The CDR3 length is 14 residues. Germline V lookup: CDR1 LNHNV, CDR2 YYDKDF (reference sequence).

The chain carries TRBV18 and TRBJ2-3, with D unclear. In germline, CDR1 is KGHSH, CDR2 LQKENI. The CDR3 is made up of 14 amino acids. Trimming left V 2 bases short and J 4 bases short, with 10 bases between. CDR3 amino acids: CASSPEGLADTQYF. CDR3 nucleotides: TGTGCCAGCTCACCAGAAGGGCTGGCAGATACGCAGTATTTT.